These 28 T cell receptor beta chains were sequenced from one sample in a study of graft-versus-host responses after intestinal transplantation. Their antigen targets remain unknown. TCRdb keeps only in-frame clones here, not all; method: immunoSEQ multiplex PCR. The sample shows some 130,000 clones, around 94% of them seen only once. Material: unstimulated CD4+ T cells sorted from spleen or lymph node cells, obtained before intestinal transplant. These receptors all come from a human donor who received an intestinal transplant.

The V and J genes are TRBV5-8 and TRBJ1-5, with D perhaps TRBD1 (6 bases). Germline-derived CDR1 and CDR2 are SGHTS and YDEGEE. V lost 1 base and J 1 base, leaving 12 bases between the germline ends. The CDR3 contains 16 residues. This CDR3 reads CASSLSGGASNQPQHF. The CDR3 bases are TGTGCCAGCAGCTTGTCGGGGGGCGCGAGCAATCAGCCCCAGCATTTT.

The gene calls are TRBV7-9 and TRBJ1-2; 10 bases agree with TRBD1. V trimming: 5 bases; J trimming: 1 base; junction bases outside the gene matches: 13. Germline CDR1 reads SEHNR; CDR2 reads FQNEAQ (reference sequence). The CDR3 length is 18 residues. CDR3 sequence reads: CASSPSGGQGNINYGYTF. The DNA of the CDR3 is TGTGCCAGCAGCCCCAGTGGGGGACAGGGGAATATTAACTATGGCTACACCTTC.

CDR3 nucleotide sequence: TGTGCCAGCAGCGTAGCCCCAGCGGGGGGGATTGAGCAGTTCTTC. Amino acids: CASSVAPAGGIEQFF. This chain uses TRBV9 with TRBJ2-1; 10 positions agree with TRBD2. Trimming took 0 bases from V and 9 from J; bases not matched to a gene: 6. Per the germline V gene, CDR1 is SGDLS and CDR2 is YYNGEE. The CDR3 is 15 residues long.

This chain joins TRBV6-5 and TRBJ1-5; 8 nucleotides agree with TRBD1. V shed 6 bases and J 4 bases; nucleotides not matched to a gene: 8. The germline V gene has CDR1 MNHEY and CDR2 SVGAGI. The CDR3 extends over 15 amino acids. The CDR3 nucleotides read TGTGCCAGCAGAAAACAGGGGGTAGGGAATCAGCCCCAGCATTTT. This gives the protein CASRKQGVGNQPQHF.

CDR3 protein: CASNPAGIYNEQFF. CDR3 in DNA: TGTGCCAGCAACCCCGCGGGGATCTACAATGAGCAGTTCTTC. The chain couples TRBV27 to TRBJ2-1; a weak D match, TRBD2 (6 bases). The CDR3 consists of 14 residues. CDR1 is MNHEY and CDR2 is SMNVEV in the germline V gene (reference sequence). The V end was cut by 7 bases, the J end by 3 bases, with 13 bases between.

The chain couples TRBV19 to TRBJ1-1; 12 nucleotides match TRBD1. Germline assignment: CDR1 LNHDA and CDR2 SQIVND (reference sequence). This CDR3 spans 16 amino acids. V shed 4 bases, J shed 5 bases, and the junction held 8 bases outside the gene matches. The CDR3 loop reads CASSRRDRGLVTEAFF. CDR3 in DNA: TGTGCCAGTAGTAGACGGGACAGGGGGCTAGTGACTGAAGCTTTCTTT.

The chain has TRBV19 and TRBJ1-2; 9 nucleotides agree with TRBD1. There are 15 residues in the CDR3. J lost 4 bases, V lost 3 bases, and 6 bases had no gene match. Germline CDR1 LNHDA, CDR2 SQIVND (reference sequence). CDR3 loop: CASSIRTGDGYGYTF. In DNA, the CDR3 is TGTGCCAGTAGTATCCGGACAGGGGACGGCTATGGCTACACCTTC.

V usage is TRBV4-2 and J usage is TRBJ2-3; no firm D call. Germline assignment: CDR1 LGHNA and CDR2 YNFKEQ. Trimming removed 2 bases at V and 2 bases at J, with 8 bases between. CDR3 size: 14 residues. The CDR3 DNA is TGTGCCAGCAGCCAAAGGCAGCACACAGATACGCAGTATTTT. Translating gives CASSQRQHTDTQYF.

In the case of this clone: One end of the junction does not line up with germline, which may come from a read error. This sequence joins TRBV10-3 and TRBJ2-5; no clear D. This CDR3 region has 13 residues. CDR1 is ENHRY, CDR2 SYGVKD, per germline. CDR3 DNA: TGTGCCGTCAGTGGTCGGAACGTGGAGACCCAGTACTTC. The encoded protein is CAVSGRNVETQYF.

With regard to this clone: The sample holds other DNA sequences that translate to the same CDR3. CDR3 in DNA: TGTGCCAGCAGTGTAGGTGAGCAGTACTTC. It codes for CASSVGEQYF. This chain connects TRBV6-1 to TRBJ2-7; D gene ambiguous. CDR3 length: 10 residues. The germline CDR1 and CDR2 sequences are MNHNS and SASEGT. The V end was cut by 4 bases, the J end by 7 bases, with 5 bases between.

The V gene is TRBV2, the J gene TRBJ2-7, with 11 bases fitting TRBD2. V was clipped by 7 bases and J by 1 base; unmatched bases: 3. The germline CDR1 and CDR2 sequences are SNHLY and FYNNEI. CDR3 length: 14 amino acids. The CDR3 protein is CASKASGGSYEQYF. CDR3 nucleotides: TGTGCCAGCAAGGCTAGCGGGGGGTCCTACGAGCAGTACTTC.

The chain couples TRBV7-6 to TRBJ1-3; D is uncertain. V was shortened by 2 bases and J by 3 bases, with 20 bases between the two germline ends. CDR1 is SGHVS and CDR2 is FNYEAQ in the germline V gene. The CDR3 is made up of 18 amino acids. The CDR3 DNA reads as TGTGCCAGCAGCTTATATCCCTCCGGAGGGATGGGTGGAAACACCATATATTTT. This gives the protein CASSLYPSGGMGGNTIYF.

This clone was recorded a few times. This sequence joins TRBV7-2 and TRBJ1-3; no definite D call. Germline V gene sequence: CDR1 SGHTA, CDR2 FQGNSA. The CDR3 covers 16 residues. Trimming shortened V by 5 bases and J by 0 bases, and 14 bases separated the two germline ends. CDR3: CASSPTMAGSGNTIYF. CDR3 coding DNA: TGTGCCAGCAGCCCCACTATGGCGGGCTCTGGAAACACCATATATTTT.

This clone was seen once. The DNA of the CDR3 is TGTGCCAGCAGCGTAGTGGGGGTCTTCACAGATACGCAGTATTTT. Residues: CASSVVGVFTDTQYF. This chain links TRBV9 with TRBJ2-3; D tentatively reads TRBD1 or TRBD2 (5 bases each). The CDR3 has 15 amino acids. Trimming took off 0 bases at V and 2 bases at J, with 10 bases between the two ends. Germline-derived CDR1 and CDR2 are SGDLS and YYNGEE. The whole variable domain, filled in from reference TRBV9 and TRBJ2-3, reads DSGVTQTPKHLITATGQRVTLRCSPRSGDLSVYWYQQSLDQGLQFLIQYYNGEERAKGNILERFSAQQFPDLHSELNLSSLELGDSALYFCASSVVGVFTDTQYFGPGTRLTVL.

The chain carries TRBV7-3 and TRBJ2-3; the D gene is possibly TRBD2 (5 bases). Trimming removed 5 bases from V and 2 bases from J, with 11 bases in between. Per germline, CDR1 SGHTA and CDR2 FQGTGA. This CDR3 has 14 residues. The CDR3 sequence: CASSPTTTTDTQYF. DNA of the CDR3: TGTGCCAGCAGCCCGACTACTACCACAGATACGCAGTATTTT. The entire variable domain, with the rest obtained from reference TRBV7-3 and TRBJ2-3, is as follows: GAGVSQTPSNKVTEKGKYVELRCDPISGHTALYWYRQSLGQGPEFLIYFQGTGAADDSGLPNDRFFAVRPEGSVSTLKIQRTERGDSAVYLCASSPTTTTDTQYFGPGTRLTVL.

The chain recombines TRBV11-2 with TRBJ1-5, with D uncertain. The CDR3 runs to 14 residues. The germline V and J ends were trimmed by 1 base and 3 bases, with 7 bases remaining between them. Germline-derived CDR1 and CDR2 are SGHAT and FQNNGV. The CDR3 region is CASSLGRVNQPQHF. CDR3 DNA sequence: TGTGCCAGCAGCTTAGGTAGGGTCAATCAGCCCCAGCATTTT.

In its sample, this clone was seen a few times. V is TRBV2 and J is TRBJ1-2; no clear D gene. Germline V gives CDR1 SNHLY, CDR2 FYNNEI. V gave up 7 bases and J gave up 3 bases, with 9 bases separating them. CDR3 length: 12 amino acids. CDR3 coding DNA: TGTGCCAGCACCCAGTGGGACTATGGCTACACCTTC. This encodes CASTQWDYGYTF. Full variable domain (missing parts from reference TRBV2 and TRBJ1-2): EPEVTQTPSHQVTQMGQEVILRCVPISNHLYFYWYRQILGQKVEFLVSFYNNEISEKSEIFDDQFSVERPDGSNFTLKIRSTKLEDSAMYFCASTQWDYGYTFGSGTRLTVV.

The chain recombines TRBV5-1 with TRBJ2-7; the match to TRBD2 covers 10 bases. This CDR3 region has 15 residues. Germline V gene data show CDR1 as SGHRS and CDR2 as YFSETQ. J was trimmed by 2 bases and V by 4 bases; bases with no gene match: 6. CDR3 in amino acids: CASSPTSGAPYEQYF. CDR3 bases: TGCGCCAGCAGCCCTACTAGCGGGGCACCCTACGAGCAGTACTTC.

This chain joins TRBV5-1 and TRBJ2-3; maybe TRBD2 (5 bases). CDR1 and CDR2 (germline): SGHRS, YFSETQ. The CDR3 loop spans 13 amino acids. With 2 bases removed from V and 3 bases from J, the gap between germline ends came to 7 bases. CDR3 region: CASSFTRTDTQYF. In nucleotides, the CDR3 is TGCGCCAGCAGCTTCACTAGAACAGATACGCAGTATTTT.

V gene TRBV7-2 combines with J gene TRBJ2-2; tentative D call: TRBD1 (5 bases). Trimming removed 1 base at V and 9 bases at J, with 12 bases between. CDR3 length: 14 residues. The germline gives CDR1 SGHTA, CDR2 FQGNSA. CDR3 loop: CASSLGQFRRELFF. The CDR3, as DNA: TGTGCCAGCAGCTTAGGACAGTTCCGACGGGAGCTGTTTTTT.

V and J are TRBV6-5 and TRBJ1-5; possibly TRBD1 for D (6 bases). The CDR3 loop spans 13 amino acids. V lost 8 bases and J 4 bases, leaving 12 bases between the germline ends. Germline V CDR1 and CDR2: MNHEY, SVGAGI. The CDR3 loop reads CASSSGTNQPQHF. CDR3 sequence (DNA): TGTGCCAGCTCCTCAGGGACAAATCAGCCCCAGCATTTT.

V and J are TRBV6-6 and TRBJ1-1, with no clear D. The CDR3 is 12 residues long. Germline V gene lookup returns CDR1 MNHNY and CDR2 SVGAGI (reference sequence). V was pared by 6 bases and J by 1 base, with 6 bases between. The CDR3 loop reads CASSLQNTEAFF. CDR3 nucleotide sequence: TGTGCCAGCAGCTTACAGAACACTGAAGCTTTCTTT.

The V call is TRBV6-4, the J call TRBJ2-1, with D perhaps TRBD1 (6 bases). Germline CDR1 MRHNA, CDR2 SNTAGT. The V and J ends lost 9 bases and 0 bases respectively, with 15 bases between them. The CDR3 is 15 amino acids. This CDR3 is CASPPGHNSYNEQFF. Written as DNA, the CDR3 is TGTGCCAGTCCTCCGGGACACAACTCCTACAATGAGCAGTTCTTC.

The chain recombines TRBV7-9 with TRBJ2-2, with D perhaps given as TRBD1 or TRBD2 (5 bases each). Between the trimmed V and J ends, which lost 2 bases and 3 bases, there was a span of 10 bases. Germline assignment: CDR1 SEHNR and CDR2 FQNEAQ (reference sequence). The length of the CDR3 is 15 residues. The DNA of the CDR3 is TGTGCCAGCAGCTTACGGGGCAGGGACACCGGGGAGCTGTTTTTT. As protein: CASSLRGRDTGELFF.

This clone occurred once. The chain links TRBV19 to TRBJ1-4; weak D call: TRBD1 (5 bases). Trimming left V 5 bases short and J 4 bases short, with 14 bases between. Germline assignment: CDR1 LNHDA and CDR2 SQIVND (reference sequence). CDR3 size: 15 residues. In nucleotides, the CDR3 is TGTGCCAGTAGTGTCCTCGGGACGGTTAATGAAAAACTGTTTTTT. As protein: CASSVLGTVNEKLFF.

This rearrangement joins TRBV5-1 to TRBJ1-1, with TRBD1 matching 7 bases. Trimming took 4 bases from V and 0 from J; bases not matched to a gene: 6. Germline-derived CDR1 and CDR2 are SGHRS and YFSETQ. The CDR3 totals 15 residues. The CDR3 DNA reads as TGCGCCAGCAGCATTCGACAGGGTGTGAACACTGAAGCTTTCTTT. This translates into CASSIRQGVNTEAFF.

The chain joins TRBV15 to TRBJ1-3, with D possibly TRBD1 on 5 matching bases. From germline, CDR1 is LNHNV and CDR2 YYDKDF (reference sequence). CDR3 size: 16 residues. Trimming took off 0 bases at V and 0 bases at J, with 9 bases between the two ends. CDR3 DNA: TGTGCCACCAGCAGAGACCAGGGACTCTCTGGAAACACCATATATTTT. This translates into CATSRDQGLSGNTIYF.

The chain carries TRBV10-3 and TRBJ2-6, with D hard to call. The CDR3 spans 14 residues. Germline V lookup: CDR1 ENHRY, CDR2 SYGVKD. V lost 10 bases, J lost 1 base, and 11 bases lay in between. As DNA, the CDR3 is TGTGCCACCGCCGACGCGTCTGGGGCCAACGTCCTGACTTTC. This encodes CATADASGANVLTF.